This T cell receptor beta chain was sequenced in a study of blood T cell repertoires in COVID-19. This clone was seen just once. Trimming shortened V by 2 bases and J by 0 bases, and 12 bases separated the two germline ends. The germline gives CDR1 SGDLS, CDR2 YYNGEE. CDR3 length equals 16 residues. Original processing notes: Reference gene primer amplification gave estimated nucleated cell counts. Generated by immunoSEQ multiplex PCR, the TCRdb table keeps only in-frame clones and is missing some. V, J and clone size are taken as reported in that table, and D and trimming were inferred from the DNA itself. The repertoire consists of about 160,000 clones, with around four fifths occurring once and the leading ten covering around 4.8%.

The source material was PBMCs or T cells enriched from blood (not recorded which). The sequence came from a woman between 50 and 59 years old who had recovered from COVID-19. This chain links TRBV9 with TRBJ1-3; D is possibly TRBD1 (6 bases). The CDR3 reads CASSVTGTNSGNTIYF. The CDR3 DNA reads TGTGCCAGCAGCGTGACAGGCACAAACTCTGGAAACACCATATATTTT. Drawing the rest from reference TRBV9 and TRBJ1-3, the complete variable domain is DSGVTQTPKHLITATGQRVTLRCSPRSGDLSVYWYQQSLDQGLQFLIQYYNGEERAKGNILERFSAQQFPDLHSELNLSSLELGDSALYFCASSVTGTNSGNTIYFGEGSWLTVV.